This T cell receptor (beta chain) emerged from a study of blood T cell repertoires in COVID-19. Overall study: The United States, Italy and Spain supplied acute and convalescent COVID-19 samples. Sample material is recorded as cDNA or gDNA derived from T cells, B-cell-depleted T cells, or PBMCs.

Libraries were prepared by immunoSEQ multiplex PCR; TCRdb keeps only in-frame clonotypes and omits some of them. The table has 200,000 or so clones, under 85% seen once. The germline V gene has CDR1 LNHNV and CDR2 YYDKDF (reference sequence). There are 15 residues in the CDR3. Trimming removed 0 bases at V and 0 bases at J, with 8 bases between. The rearrangement joins TRBV15 to TRBJ1-1; D gene ambiguous. This TCR derives from a man in his sixties with active or convalescent COVID-19. What was sequenced was peripheral blood. In nucleotides, the CDR3 is TGTGCCACCAGCAGAGATCGAGGGTTGAACACTGAAGCTTTCTTT. Translation gives CATSRDRGLNTEAFF.